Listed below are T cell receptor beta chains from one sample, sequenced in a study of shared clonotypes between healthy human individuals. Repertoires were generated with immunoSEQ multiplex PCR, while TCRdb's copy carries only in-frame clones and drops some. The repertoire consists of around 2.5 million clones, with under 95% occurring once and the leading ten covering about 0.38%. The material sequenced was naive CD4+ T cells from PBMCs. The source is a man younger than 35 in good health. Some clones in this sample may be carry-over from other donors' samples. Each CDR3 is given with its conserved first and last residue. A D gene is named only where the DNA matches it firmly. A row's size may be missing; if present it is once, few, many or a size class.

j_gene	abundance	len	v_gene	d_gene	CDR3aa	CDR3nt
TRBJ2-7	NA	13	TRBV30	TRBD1	CASDRGSSYEQYF	TGTGCCTCTGACAGGGGGAGCTCCTACGAGCAGTACTTC
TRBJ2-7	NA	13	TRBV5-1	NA	CASSFAQDYEQYF	TGCGCCAGCAGCTTTGCACAGGACTACGAGCAGTACTTC
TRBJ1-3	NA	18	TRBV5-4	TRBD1	CASSLVGDRARSGNTIYF	TGTGCCAGCAGCTTGGTAGGGGACAGGGCTCGTTCTGGAAACACCATATATTTT
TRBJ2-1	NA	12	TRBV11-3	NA	CASSLGEDEQFF	TGTGCCAGCAGCTTAGGGGAAGATGAGCAGTTCTTC
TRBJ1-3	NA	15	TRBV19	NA	CASSIGRISGNTIYF	TGTGCCAGTAGTATTGGGCGGATCTCTGGAAACACCATATATTTT
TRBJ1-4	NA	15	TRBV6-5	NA	CASSALTGANEKLFF	TGTGCCAGCAGTGCACTGACAGGAGCTAATGAAAAACTGTTTTTT
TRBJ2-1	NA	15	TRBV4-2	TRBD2	CASSQPPGLYNEQFF	TGTGCCAGCAGCCAACCCCCGGGACTATACAATGAGCAGTTCTTC
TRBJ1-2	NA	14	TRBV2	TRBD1	CASTGQGGNYGYTF	TGTGCCAGCACTGGACAGGGGGGAAACTATGGCTACACCTTC
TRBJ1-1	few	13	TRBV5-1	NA	CASSWEQNTEAFF	TGCGCCAGCAGCTGGGAACAAAACACTGAAGCTTTCTTT
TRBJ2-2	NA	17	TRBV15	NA	CATSTIGQGLMTGELFF	TGTGCCACCAGCACTATCGGGCAGGGGTTGATGACCGGGGAGCTGTTTTTT
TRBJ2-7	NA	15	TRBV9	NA	CASSPTWDAAYEQYF	TGTGCCAGCAGCCCTACCTGGGACGCCGCCTACGAGCAGTACTTC
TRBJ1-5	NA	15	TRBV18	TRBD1	CASSQTGQGQQPQHF	TGTGCCAGCTCCCAGACAGGACAGGGTCAGCAGCCCCAGCATTTT
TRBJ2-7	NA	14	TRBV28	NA	CATLSGASYYEQYF	TGTGCCACGCTATCGGGGGCGTCGTACTACGAGCAGTACTTC
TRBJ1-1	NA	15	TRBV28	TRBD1	CASSLPTGGYTEAFF	TGTGCCAGCAGTTTGCCTACAGGGGGCTATACTGAAGCTTTCTTT
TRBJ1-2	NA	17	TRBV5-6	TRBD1	CASSREPGGQGANGYTF	TGTGCCAGCAGCCGTGAACCGGGGGGACAGGGGGCTAATGGCTACACCTTC
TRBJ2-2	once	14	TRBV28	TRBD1	CASSSDRAGGELFF	TGTGCCAGCAGTTCGGACAGGGCAGGAGGGGAGCTGTTTTTT
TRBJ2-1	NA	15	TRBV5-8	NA	CASSPDRSSYNEQFF	TGTGCCAGCAGTCCAGACAGGAGCTCCTACAATGAGCAGTTCTTC
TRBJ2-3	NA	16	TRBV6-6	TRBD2	CASRQDKRAGGDTQYF	TGTGCCAGCAGGCAGGACAAGCGGGCCGGGGGGGATACGCAGTATTTT
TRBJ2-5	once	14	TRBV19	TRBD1	CASNPGQGGETQYF	TGTGCCAGTAATCCAGGACAGGGGGGAGAGACCCAGTACTTC
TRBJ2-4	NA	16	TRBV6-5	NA	CASSYRRQLAKNIQYF	TGTGCCAGCAGTTACCGCAGACAGTTAGCCAAAAACATTCAGTACTTC
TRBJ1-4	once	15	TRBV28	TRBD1	CASRHRQGANEKLFF	TGTGCCAGCAGACACCGACAGGGGGCGAATGAAAAACTGTTTTTT
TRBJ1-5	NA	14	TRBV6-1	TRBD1	CASSSGGSNQPQHF	TGTGCCAGCAGTTCAGGGGGGAGCAATCAGCCCCAGCATTTT
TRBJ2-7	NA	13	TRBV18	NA	CASSPGNLYEQYF	TGTGCCAGCTCACCAGGCAATCTCTACGAGCAGTACTTC
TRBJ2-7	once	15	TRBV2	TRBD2	CASSARLAGNYEQYF	TGTGCCAGCAGCGCCCGACTAGCGGGGAACTACGAGCAGTACTTC
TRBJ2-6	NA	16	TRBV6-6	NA	CASSTTGRSGANVLTF	TGTGCCAGCAGTACGACAGGGAGGTCCGGGGCCAACGTCCTGACTTTC
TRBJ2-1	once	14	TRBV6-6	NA	CASSYESLEYKQFF	TGTGCCAGCAGTTACGAGAGCCTAGAGTATAAGCAGTTCTTC
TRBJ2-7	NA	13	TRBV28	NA	CASSWAGSYEQYF	TGTGCCAGCAGTTGGGCAGGCTCCTACGAGCAGTACTTC
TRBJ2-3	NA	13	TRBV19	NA	CASRWAATDTQYF	TGTGCCAGTAGATGGGCAGCAACAGATACGCAGTATTTT
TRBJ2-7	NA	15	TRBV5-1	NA	CASSLVGNPPYEQYF	TGCGCCAGCAGCTTGGTAGGTAACCCTCCCTACGAGCAGTACTTC
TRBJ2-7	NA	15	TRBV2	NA	CASSGQPRDTHEQYF	TGTGCCAGCAGTGGCCAACCCCGGGACACCCACGAGCAGTACTTC
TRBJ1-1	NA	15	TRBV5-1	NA	CASSLGPQGEGEAFF	TGCGCCAGCAGCTTGGGGCCCCAAGGCGAGGGGGAAGCTTTCTTT
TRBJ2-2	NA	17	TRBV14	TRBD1	CASSQVRGPTNTGELFF	TGTGCCAGCAGCCAAGTGAGGGGGCCAACGAACACCGGGGAGCTGTTTTTT
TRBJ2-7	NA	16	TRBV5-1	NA	CASSLGGAAASYEQYF	TGCGCCAGCAGCTTGGGCGGGGCCGCGGCCTCCTACGAGCAGTACTTC
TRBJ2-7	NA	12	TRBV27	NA	CASSWTSFEQYF	TGTGCCAGCAGTTGGACCTCCTTCGAGCAGTACTTC